This TCR beta chain stems from a study of blood T cell repertoires in COVID-19. Study-level background: Both acute and convalescent COVID-19 samples were obtained from the United States, Italy and Spain. T cells, B-cell-depleted T cells, or PBMCs provided the cDNA or gDNA that served as material.

Trimming at V came to 2 bases and at J to 1 base, leaving 4 bases not matched to a gene. The CDR3 has 15 residues. Per germline, CDR1 MNHEY and CDR2 SVGAGI. How the authors handled the data: Researchers report that nucleated cell counts were estimated from reference gene primer amplification. Produced via immunoSEQ multiplex PCR; TCRdb's table is partial and in-frame only. V, J and clone size derive from that table, while D and trimming were established from the DNA sequence. Of about 130,000 clones in the sample, 77% are singletons; the top ten hold about 18%. This clonotype was sampled from a man older than 75 with acute or convalescent COVID-19. The sample was peripheral blood. This chain links TRBV6-5 with TRBJ1-1; 7 bases match TRBD1. The CDR3 region has the DNA TGTGCCAGCAGTTACGGGAGGACAGGGAACACTGAAGCTTTCTTT. Translation gives CASSYGRTGNTEAFF.